This TCR beta chain derives from a study of CD8 T cells in Susac syndrome. Study-level points and caveats: The study admitted that it had a relatively small number of individuals in its TCR sequencing and HLA analysis.

With respect to this clonotype: What it recognizes is unknown.

An input of roughly 0.5 to 1 ug of RNA was subjected to reverse transcription using random hexamers. The TCR beta CDR3 was amplified by immunoSEQ multiplex PCR across 54 Vbeta, 13 Jbeta. TCRdb analysed the immunoSEQ multiplex PCR reads with MiXCR anew, one entry per CDR3 protein. The data show around 80,000 distinct CDR3 sequences, approximately 94% seen once. In blood CD8+ and CD4+ T cells, TCR beta underwent sequencing. While CD8+ and CD4+ T cells were isolated negatively, TEMRA cells were enriched by FACS. This CDR3 region has 14 residues. V trimming: 4 bases; J trimming: 2 bases; junction bases outside the gene matches: 1. From germline, CDR1 is MNHNY and CDR2 SVGAGI (reference sequence).

The sequenced sample was CD8+ T cells from PBMCs. V is TRBV6-6 and J is TRBJ1-3; the match to TRBD1 covers 8 bases. The TCR comes from a human donor in good health. The DNA for the CDR3 is TGTGCCAGCAGTTCGACAGGGGCTGGAAACACCATATATTTT. Amino acid sequence: CASSSTGAGNTIYF.